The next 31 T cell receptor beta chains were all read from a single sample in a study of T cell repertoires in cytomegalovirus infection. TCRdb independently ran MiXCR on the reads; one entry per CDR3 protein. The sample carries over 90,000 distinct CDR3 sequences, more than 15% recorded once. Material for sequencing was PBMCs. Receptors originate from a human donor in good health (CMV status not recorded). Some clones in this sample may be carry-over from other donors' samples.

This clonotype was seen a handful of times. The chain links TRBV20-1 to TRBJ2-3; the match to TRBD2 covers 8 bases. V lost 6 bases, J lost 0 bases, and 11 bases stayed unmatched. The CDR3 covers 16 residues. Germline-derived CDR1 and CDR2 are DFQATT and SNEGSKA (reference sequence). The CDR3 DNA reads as TGCAGTGCCGAACCGCGCTCTAGCGGGAGCACAGATACGCAGTATTTT. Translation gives CSAEPRSSGSTDTQYF.

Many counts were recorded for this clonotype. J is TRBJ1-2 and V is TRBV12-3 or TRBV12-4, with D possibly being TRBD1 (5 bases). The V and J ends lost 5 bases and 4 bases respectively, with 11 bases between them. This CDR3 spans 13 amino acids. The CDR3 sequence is CASSPQGGYGYTF. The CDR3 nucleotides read TGTGCCAGCAGTCCCCAGGGAGGCTATGGCTACACCTTC.

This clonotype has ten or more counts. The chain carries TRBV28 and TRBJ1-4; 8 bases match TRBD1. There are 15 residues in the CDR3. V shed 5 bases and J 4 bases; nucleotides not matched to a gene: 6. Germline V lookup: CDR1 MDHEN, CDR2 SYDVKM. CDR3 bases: TGTGCCAGCAGTCCGTGGACAGGGCTTAATGAAAAACTGTTTTTT. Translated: CASSPWTGLNEKLFF.

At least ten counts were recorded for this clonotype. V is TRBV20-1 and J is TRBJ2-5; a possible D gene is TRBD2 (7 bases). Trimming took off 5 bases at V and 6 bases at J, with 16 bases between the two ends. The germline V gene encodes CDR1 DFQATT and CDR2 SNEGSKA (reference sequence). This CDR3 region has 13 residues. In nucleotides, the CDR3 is TGCAGTGCTTGGGGGGGGCTCGGGAAGACCCAGTACTTC. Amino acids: CSAWGGLGKTQYF.

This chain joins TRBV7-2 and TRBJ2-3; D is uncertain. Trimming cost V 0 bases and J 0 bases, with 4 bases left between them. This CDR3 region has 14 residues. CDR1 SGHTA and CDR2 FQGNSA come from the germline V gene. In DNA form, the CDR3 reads TGTGCCAGCAGCTTAGCAGGGAGCACAGATACGCAGTATTTT. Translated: CASSLAGSTDTQYF.

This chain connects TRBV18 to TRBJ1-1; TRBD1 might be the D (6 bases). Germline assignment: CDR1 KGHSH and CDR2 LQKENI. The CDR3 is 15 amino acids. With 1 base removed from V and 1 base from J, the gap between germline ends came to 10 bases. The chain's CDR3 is CASSPQGQQNTEAFF. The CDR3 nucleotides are TGTGCCAGCTCACCACAGGGACAACAGAACACTGAAGCTTTCTTT.

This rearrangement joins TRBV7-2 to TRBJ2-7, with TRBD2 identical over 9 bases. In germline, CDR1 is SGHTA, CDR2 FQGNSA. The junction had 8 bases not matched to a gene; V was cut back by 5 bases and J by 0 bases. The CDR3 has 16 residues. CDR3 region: CASSVALAGFSYEQYF. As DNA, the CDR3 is TGTGCCAGCAGCGTCGCCCTAGCGGGGTTCTCCTACGAGCAGTACTTC.

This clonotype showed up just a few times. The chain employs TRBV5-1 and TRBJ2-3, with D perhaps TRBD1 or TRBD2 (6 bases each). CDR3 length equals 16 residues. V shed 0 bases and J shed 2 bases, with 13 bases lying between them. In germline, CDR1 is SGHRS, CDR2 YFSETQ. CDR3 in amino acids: CASSLGTGAVTDTQYF. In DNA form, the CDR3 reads TGCGCCAGCAGCTTGGGGACGGGGGCCGTCACAGATACGCAGTATTTT.

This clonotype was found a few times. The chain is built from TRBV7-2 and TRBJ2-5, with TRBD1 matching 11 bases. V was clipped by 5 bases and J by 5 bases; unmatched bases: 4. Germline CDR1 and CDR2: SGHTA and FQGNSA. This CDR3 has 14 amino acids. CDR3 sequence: CASSADRGQETQYF. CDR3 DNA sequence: TGTGCCAGCAGCGCGGACAGGGGGCAGGAGACCCAGTACTTC. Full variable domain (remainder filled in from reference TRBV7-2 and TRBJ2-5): GAGVSQSPSNKVTEKGKDVELRCDPISGHTALYWYRQSLGQGLEFLIYFQGNSAPDKSGLPSDRFSAERTGGSVSTLTIQRTQQEDSAVYLCASSADRGQETQYFGPGTRLLVL.

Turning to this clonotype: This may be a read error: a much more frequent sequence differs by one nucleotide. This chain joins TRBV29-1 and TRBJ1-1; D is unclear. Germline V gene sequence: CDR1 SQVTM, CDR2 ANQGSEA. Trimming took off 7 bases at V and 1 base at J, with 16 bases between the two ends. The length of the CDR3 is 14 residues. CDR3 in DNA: TGCAGCGCTCTTGACTATCCATCGAACACTGAAGCTTTCTTT. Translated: CSALDYPSNTEAFF.

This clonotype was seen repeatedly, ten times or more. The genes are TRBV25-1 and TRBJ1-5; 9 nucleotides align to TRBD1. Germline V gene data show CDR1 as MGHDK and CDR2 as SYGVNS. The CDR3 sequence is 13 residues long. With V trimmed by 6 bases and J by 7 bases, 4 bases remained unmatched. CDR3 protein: CASRGQGNQPQHF. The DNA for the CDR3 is TGTGCCAGCAGGGGACAGGGTAACCAGCCCCAGCATTTT.

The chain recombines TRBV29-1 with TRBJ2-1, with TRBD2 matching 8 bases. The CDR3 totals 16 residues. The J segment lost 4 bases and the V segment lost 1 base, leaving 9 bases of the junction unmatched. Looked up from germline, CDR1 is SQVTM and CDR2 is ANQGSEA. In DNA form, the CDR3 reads TGCAGCGTTGAAGCGGCCCAGCGGGGGTATTACAATGAGCAGTTCTTC. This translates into CSVEAAQRGYYNEQFF.

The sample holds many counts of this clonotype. The CDR3: CASSLDRGANGEQFF. CDR3 bases: TGTGCCAGCAGCTTAGATCGGGGGGCGAATGGTGAGCAGTTCTTC. The chain is built from TRBV7-6 and TRBJ2-1; TRBD2 is a possible D gene (7 bases). Deletions cut 1 base from V and 9 bases from J, with 16 bases between. The CDR3 is 15 residues long. Germline CDR1 and CDR2: SGHVS and FNYEAQ.

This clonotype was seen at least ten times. CDR3 in DNA: TGTGCCAGCAGCCCCAATCGCCCAGCGGGGGGGTCGTCTAGCACAGATACGCAGTATTTT. Amino acid sequence: CASSPNRPAGGSSSTDTQYF. The rearrangement uses TRBV7-2 and TRBJ2-3; 10 bases are shared with TRBD2. Looked up from germline, CDR1 is SGHTA and CDR2 is FQGNSA. The CDR3 has 20 residues. V was clipped by 5 bases and J by 0 bases; unmatched bases: 17.

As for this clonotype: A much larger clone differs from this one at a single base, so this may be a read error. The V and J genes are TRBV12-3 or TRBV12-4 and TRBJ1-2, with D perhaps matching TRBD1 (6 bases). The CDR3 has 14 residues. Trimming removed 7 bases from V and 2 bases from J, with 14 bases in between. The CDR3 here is CASTPQGPNYGYTF. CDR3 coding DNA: TGTGCCAGCACCCCTCAGGGGCCAAACTATGGCTACACCTTC.

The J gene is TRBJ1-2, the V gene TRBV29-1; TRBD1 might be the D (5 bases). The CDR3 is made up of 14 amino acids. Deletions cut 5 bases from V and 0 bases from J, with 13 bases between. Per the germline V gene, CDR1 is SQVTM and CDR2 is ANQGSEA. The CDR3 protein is CSVTLGAANYGYTF. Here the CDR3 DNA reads TGCAGCGTTACCCTTGGGGCCGCTAACTATGGCTACACCTTC.

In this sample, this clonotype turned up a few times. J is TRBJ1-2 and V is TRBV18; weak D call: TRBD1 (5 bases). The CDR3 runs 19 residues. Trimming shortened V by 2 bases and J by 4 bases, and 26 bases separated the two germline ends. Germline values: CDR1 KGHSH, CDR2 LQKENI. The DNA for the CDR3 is TGTGCCAGCTCACCAACCGCGGGAACAGGACCAGCCCAACTCTATGGCTACACCTTC. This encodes CASSPTAGTGPAQLYGYTF.

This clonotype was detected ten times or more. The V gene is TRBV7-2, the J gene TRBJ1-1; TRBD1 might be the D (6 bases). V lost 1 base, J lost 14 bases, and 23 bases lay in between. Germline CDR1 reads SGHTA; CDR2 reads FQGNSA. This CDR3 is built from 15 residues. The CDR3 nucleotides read TGTGCCAGCAGCTTAGGTTCCGGGACACTTCTCCTTCTCTTCTTT. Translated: CASSLGSGTLLLLFF.

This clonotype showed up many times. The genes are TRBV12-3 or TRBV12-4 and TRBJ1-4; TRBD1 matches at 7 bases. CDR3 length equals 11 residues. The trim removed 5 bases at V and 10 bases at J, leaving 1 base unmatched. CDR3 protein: CASSAGGKLFF. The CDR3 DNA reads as TGTGCCAGCAGTGCAGGGGGAAAACTGTTTTTT.

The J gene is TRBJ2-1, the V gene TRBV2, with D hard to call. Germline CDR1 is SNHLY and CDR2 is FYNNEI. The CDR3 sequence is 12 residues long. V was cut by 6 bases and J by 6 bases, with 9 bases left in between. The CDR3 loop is CASRGKGNEQFF. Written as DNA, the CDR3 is TGTGCCAGCAGGGGTAAGGGCAATGAGCAGTTCTTC. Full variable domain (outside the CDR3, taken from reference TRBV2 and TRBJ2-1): EPEVTQTPSHQVTQMGQEVILRCVPISNHLYFYWYRQILGQKVEFLVSFYNNEISEKSEIFDDQFSVERPDGSNFTLKIRSTKLEDSAMYFCASRGKGNEQFFGPGTRLTVL.

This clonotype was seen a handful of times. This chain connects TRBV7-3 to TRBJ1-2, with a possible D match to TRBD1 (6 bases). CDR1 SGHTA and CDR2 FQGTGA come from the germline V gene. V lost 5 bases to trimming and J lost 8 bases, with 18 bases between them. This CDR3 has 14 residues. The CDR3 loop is CASSLGQGIGGYTF. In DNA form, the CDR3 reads TGTGCCAGCAGCCTGGGGCAGGGGATAGGCGGCTACACCTTC.

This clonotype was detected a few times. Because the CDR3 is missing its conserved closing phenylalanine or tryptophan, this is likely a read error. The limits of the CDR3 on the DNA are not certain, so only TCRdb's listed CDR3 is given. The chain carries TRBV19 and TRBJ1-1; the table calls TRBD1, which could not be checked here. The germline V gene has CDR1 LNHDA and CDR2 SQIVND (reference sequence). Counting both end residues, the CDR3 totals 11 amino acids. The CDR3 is CASSIWFGGMC.

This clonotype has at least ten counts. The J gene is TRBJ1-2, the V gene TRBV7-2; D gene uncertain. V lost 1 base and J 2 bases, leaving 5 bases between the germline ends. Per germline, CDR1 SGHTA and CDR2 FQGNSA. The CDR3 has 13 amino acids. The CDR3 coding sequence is TGTGCCAGCAGCTTAGACGGGAACTATGGCTACACCTTC. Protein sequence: CASSLDGNYGYTF. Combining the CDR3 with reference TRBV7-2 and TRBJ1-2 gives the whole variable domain GAGVSQSPSNKVTEKGKDVELRCDPISGHTALYWYRQSLGQGLEFLIYFQGNSAPDKSGLPSDRFSAERTGGSVSTLTIQRTQQEDSAVYLCASSLDGNYGYTFGSGTRLTVV.

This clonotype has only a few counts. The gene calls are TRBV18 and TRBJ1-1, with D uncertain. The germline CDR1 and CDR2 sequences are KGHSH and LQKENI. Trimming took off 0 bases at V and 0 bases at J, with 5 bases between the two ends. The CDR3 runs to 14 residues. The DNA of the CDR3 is TGTGCCAGCTCACCACCGTCGGTGAACACTGAAGCTTTCTTT. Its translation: CASSPPSVNTEAFF.

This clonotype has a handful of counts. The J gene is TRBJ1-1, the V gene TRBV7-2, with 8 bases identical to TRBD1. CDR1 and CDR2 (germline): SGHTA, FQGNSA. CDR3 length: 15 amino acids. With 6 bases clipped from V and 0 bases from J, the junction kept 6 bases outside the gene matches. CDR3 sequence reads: CASRFIQGVNTEAFF. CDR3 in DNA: TGTGCCAGCAGGTTCATACAGGGGGTGAACACTGAAGCTTTCTTT. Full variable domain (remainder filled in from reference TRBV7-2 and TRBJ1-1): GAGVSQSPSNKVTEKGKDVELRCDPISGHTALYWYRQSLGQGLEFLIYFQGNSAPDKSGLPSDRFSAERTGGSVSTLTIQRTQQEDSAVYLCASRFIQGVNTEAFFGQGTRLTVV.

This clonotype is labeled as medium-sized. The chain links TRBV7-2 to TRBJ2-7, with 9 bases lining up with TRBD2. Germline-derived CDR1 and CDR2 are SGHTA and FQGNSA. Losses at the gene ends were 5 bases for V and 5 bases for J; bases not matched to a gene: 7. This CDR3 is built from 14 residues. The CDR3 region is CASSVGLATNEQYF. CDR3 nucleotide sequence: TGTGCCAGCAGCGTAGGACTAGCGACAAACGAGCAGTACTTC.

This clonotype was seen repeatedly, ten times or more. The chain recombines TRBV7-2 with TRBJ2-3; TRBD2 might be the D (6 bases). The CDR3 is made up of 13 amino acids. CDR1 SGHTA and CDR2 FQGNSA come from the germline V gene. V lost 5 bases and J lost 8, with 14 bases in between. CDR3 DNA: TGTGCCAGCAGCCCGTCTGGCGGGGCTACGCAGTATTTT. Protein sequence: CASSPSGGATQYF. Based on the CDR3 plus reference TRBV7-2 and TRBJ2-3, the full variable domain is GAGVSQSPSNKVTEKGKDVELRCDPISGHTALYWYRQSLGQGLEFLIYFQGNSAPDKSGLPSDRFSAERTGGSVSTLTIQRTQQEDSAVYLCASSPSGGATQYFGPGTRLTVL.

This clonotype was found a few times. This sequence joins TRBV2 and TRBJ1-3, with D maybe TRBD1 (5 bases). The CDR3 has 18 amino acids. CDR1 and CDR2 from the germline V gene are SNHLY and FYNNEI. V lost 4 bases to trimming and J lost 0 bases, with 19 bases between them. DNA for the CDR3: TGTGCCAGCAGTGCAGTCGGACAAGAGACATACTCTGGAAACACCATATATTTT. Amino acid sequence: CASSAVGQETYSGNTIYF.

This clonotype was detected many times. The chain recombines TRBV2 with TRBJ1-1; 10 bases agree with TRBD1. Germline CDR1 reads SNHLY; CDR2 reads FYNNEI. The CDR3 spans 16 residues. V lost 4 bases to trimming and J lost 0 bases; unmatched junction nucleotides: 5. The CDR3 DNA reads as TGTGCCAGCAGTGTTGGGACAGGGGCTATGAACACTGAAGCTTTCTTT. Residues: CASSVGTGAMNTEAFF. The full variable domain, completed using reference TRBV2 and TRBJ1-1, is EPEVTQTPSHQVTQMGQEVILRCVPISNHLYFYWYRQILGQKVEFLVSFYNNEISEKSEIFDDQFSVERPDGSNFTLKIRSTKLEDSAMYFCASSVGTGAMNTEAFFGQGTRLTVV.

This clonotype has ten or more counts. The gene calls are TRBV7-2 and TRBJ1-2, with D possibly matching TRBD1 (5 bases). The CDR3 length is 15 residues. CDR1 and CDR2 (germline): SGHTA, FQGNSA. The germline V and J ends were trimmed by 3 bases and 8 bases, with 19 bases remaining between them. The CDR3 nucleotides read TGTGCCAGCAGCTTGGGTTATCCGGGGCGGCAGGGCTACACCTTC. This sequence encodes CASSLGYPGRQGYTF. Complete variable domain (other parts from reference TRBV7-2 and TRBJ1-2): GAGVSQSPSNKVTEKGKDVELRCDPISGHTALYWYRQSLGQGLEFLIYFQGNSAPDKSGLPSDRFSAERTGGSVSTLTIQRTQQEDSAVYLCASSLGYPGRQGYTFGSGTRLTVV.

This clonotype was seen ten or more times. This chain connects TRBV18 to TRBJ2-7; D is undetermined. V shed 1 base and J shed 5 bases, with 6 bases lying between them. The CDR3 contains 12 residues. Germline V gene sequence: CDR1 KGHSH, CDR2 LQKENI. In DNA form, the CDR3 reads TGTGCCAGCTCACCACGCGATGACGAGCAGTACTTC. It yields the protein CASSPRDDEQYF.